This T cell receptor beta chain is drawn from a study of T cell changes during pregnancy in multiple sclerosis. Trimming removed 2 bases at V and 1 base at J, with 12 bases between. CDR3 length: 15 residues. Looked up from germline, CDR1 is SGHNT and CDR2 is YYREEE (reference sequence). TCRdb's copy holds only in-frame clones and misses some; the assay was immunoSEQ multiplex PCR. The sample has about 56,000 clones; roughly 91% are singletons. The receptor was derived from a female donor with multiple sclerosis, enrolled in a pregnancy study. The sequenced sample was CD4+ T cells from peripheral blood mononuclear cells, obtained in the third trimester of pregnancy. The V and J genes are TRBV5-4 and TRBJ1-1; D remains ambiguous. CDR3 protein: CASSFQAGTNTEAFF. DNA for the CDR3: TGTGCCAGCAGCTTTCAGGCGGGAACGAACACTGAAGCTTTCTTT.